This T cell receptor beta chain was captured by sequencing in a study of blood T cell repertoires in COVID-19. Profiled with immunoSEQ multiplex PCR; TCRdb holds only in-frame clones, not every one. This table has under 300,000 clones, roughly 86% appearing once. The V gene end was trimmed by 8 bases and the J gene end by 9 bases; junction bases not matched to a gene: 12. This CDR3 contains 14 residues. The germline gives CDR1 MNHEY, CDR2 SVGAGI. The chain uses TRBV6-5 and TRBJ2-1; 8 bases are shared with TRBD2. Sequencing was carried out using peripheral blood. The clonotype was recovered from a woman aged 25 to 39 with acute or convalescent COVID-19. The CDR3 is CASFKSGRWGEQFF. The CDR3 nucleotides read TGTGCCAGCTTTAAGAGCGGGAGATGGGGTGAGCAGTTCTTC.